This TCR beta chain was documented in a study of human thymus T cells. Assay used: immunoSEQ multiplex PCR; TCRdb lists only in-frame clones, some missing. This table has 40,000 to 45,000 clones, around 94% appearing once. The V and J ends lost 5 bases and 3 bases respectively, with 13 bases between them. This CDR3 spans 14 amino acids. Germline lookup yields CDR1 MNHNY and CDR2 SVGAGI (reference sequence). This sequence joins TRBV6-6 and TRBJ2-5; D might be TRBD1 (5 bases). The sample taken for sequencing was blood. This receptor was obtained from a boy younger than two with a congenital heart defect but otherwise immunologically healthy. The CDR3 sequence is CASSDTGGEETQYF. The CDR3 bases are TGTGCCAGCAGTGATACAGGTGGGGAAGAGACCCAGTACTTC.